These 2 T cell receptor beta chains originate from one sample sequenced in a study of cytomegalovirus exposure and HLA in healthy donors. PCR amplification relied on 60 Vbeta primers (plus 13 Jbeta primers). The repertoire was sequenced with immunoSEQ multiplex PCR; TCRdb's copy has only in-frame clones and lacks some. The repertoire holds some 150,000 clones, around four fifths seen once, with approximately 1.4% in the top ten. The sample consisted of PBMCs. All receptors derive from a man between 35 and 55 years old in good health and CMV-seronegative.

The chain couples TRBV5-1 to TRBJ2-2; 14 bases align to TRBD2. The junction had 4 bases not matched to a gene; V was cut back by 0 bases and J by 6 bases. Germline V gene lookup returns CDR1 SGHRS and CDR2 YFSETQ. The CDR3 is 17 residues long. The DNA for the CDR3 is TGCGCCAGCAGCTTGGGACTAGCGGGAGGGCCCTCCGGGGAGCTGTTTTTT. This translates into CASSLGLAGGPSGELFF.

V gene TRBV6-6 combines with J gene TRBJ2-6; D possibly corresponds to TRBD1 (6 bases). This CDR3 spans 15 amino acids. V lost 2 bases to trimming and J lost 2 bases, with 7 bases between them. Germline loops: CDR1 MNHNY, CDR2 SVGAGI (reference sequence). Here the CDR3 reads CASSYPGAGANVLTF. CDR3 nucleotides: TGTGCCAGCAGTTACCCAGGGGCTGGGGCCAACGTCCTGACTTTC.